The present entry profiles one T cell receptor (beta chain) with its context. The antigen is undetermined. This entry is derived from a study of Ad26.COV2.S vaccination and SARS-CoV-2 variants. About the study: Ad26.COV2.S was injected intramuscularly once or twice, 56 days apart.

Broader study findings: Compared with placebo recipients, vaccine recipients had higher spike-specific TCR breadth.

Regarding treatment: roughly 19 received Ad26.COV2.S at low or high dose, single or two shots; about five received placebo; per-sample allocation not given. The samples date from day 63 after the first vaccine or placebo injection. As its vector, the vaccine had Ad26, which expressed Wuhan-strain SARS-CoV-2 spike. Germline V gene lookup returns CDR1 SGHDT and CDR2 YYEEEE. The CDR3 has 16 residues. V dropped 2 bases and J dropped 3; count of bases not matched to a gene: 7. The repertoire was sequenced with immunoSEQ multiplex PCR; TCRdb's copy has only in-frame clones and lacks some. The sample carries approximately 500,000 clones, around 85% recorded once.

The clonotype originates from a person aged 18 to 65 who received the Ad26.COV2.S COVID-19 vaccine or a placebo. The rearrangement links TRBV5-6 to TRBJ2-1; 8 positions match TRBD2. The sample here was peripheral blood, taken in a trial of Ad26.COV2.S vaccine versus placebo. CDR3 loop: CASSFLSSGDYNEQFF. CDR3 in DNA: TGTGCCAGCAGCTTTCTAAGTAGCGGGGACTACAATGAGCAGTTCTTC.